The subject of this entry is one T cell receptor (beta chain). The data originate from a study of CD8+ T cells in alopecia areata. Study at large: Scoring treated patients' severity relied on the percentage of scalp area affected.

cDNA reverse transcribed from extracted RNA served as the sequencing template. Sequenced by immunoSEQ multiplex PCR; TCRdb stores in-frame clones only, minus some. The repertoire consists of more than 150,000 clones, with around 50% occurring once and the leading ten covering roughly 12%. The trim removed 5 bases at V and 7 bases at J, leaving 7 bases unmatched. The CDR3 length is 15 residues. Germline CDR1 SGHVS, CDR2 FNYEAQ. The treatment denotes: oral pan-JAK inhibitor, 5-10 mg twice daily. V is TRBV7-6 and J is TRBJ2-2, with 10 bases identical to TRBD1. This material consisted of CD8+ T cells sorted from blood, taken at week 24, from a patient treated with tofacitinib. This receptor was identified in a human donor with alopecia areata. CDR3 sequence reads: CASSVRDRGGGELFF. The CDR3 DNA is TGTGCCAGCAGCGTCCGGGACAGGGGTGGCGGGGAGCTGTTTTTT.